The rows below give T cell receptor beta chains drawn from one sample of a study of cytomegalovirus exposure and HLA in healthy donors. The data were produced by immunoSEQ multiplex PCR, yet TCRdb's version contains in-frame clones alone and is incomplete. The sample holds over 100,000 clones, 85% to 90% seen once. Sequenced: PBMCs. The receptors were gathered from a woman aged 18-35 years in good health and CMV-seropositive. Each CDR3 is given with its conserved first and last residue. Each record gives: V gene, J gene, CDR3 protein.

V: TRBV6-1
J: TRBJ1-2
CDR3: CASTLSDRVGGYTF

V: TRBV5-1
J: TRBJ2-5
CDR3: CASSFRGIAETQYF

V: TRBV5-5
J: TRBJ1-2
CDR3: CASSFADLYLYGYTF

V: TRBV6-4
J: TRBJ2-7
CDR3: CASSEREKARGGTYEQYF

V: TRBV7-7
J: TRBJ1-4
CDR3: CASSQTTGVNEKLFF

V: TRBV28
J: TRBJ1-1
CDR3: CASSIYRGTEAFF

V: TRBV11-2
J: TRBJ2-7
CDR3: CASSFETVSYEQYF

V: TRBV7-6
J: TRBJ2-2
CDR3: CASSSTAGTGELFF

V: TRBV7-9
J: TRBJ1-5
CDR3: CASSQSNQPQHF

V: TRBV4-1
J: TRBJ1-5
CDR3: CASSQDGQGIQPQHF

V: TRBV2
J: TRBJ2-5
CDR3: CASNEENQETQYF

V: TRBV28
J: TRBJ2-1
CDR3: CASSSWGASGNMQNEQFF

V: TRBV4-3
J: TRBJ1-3
CDR3: CASSQDVGTGLGNTIYF

V: TRBV19
J: TRBJ1-5
CDR3: CASSPFPLTGGISNQPQHF

V: TRBV7-8
J: TRBJ2-5
CDR3: CASSLPNWYQETQYF

V: TRBV5-1
J: TRBJ2-4
CDR3: CASSSGTSGTKNIQYF

V: TRBV7-2
J: TRBJ2-7
CDR3: CASSPHVTSGASEQYF

V: TRBV19
J: TRBJ2-7
CDR3: CASSMGAPYEQYF

V: TRBV7-9
J: TRBJ2-7
CDR3: CASSLGAEQYF

V: TRBV7-6
J: TRBJ1-5
CDR3: CASIDHSTGYQPQHF

V: TRBV5-4
J: TRBJ1-5
CDR3: CASSNRGEGQPQHF

V: TRBV27
J: TRBJ2-7
CDR3: CASSSGGHYEQYF

V: TRBV7-3
J: TRBJ2-1
CDR3: CASSLEGDSYNEQFF

V: TRBV19
J: TRBJ1-2
CDR3: CASSLGQGLNYGYTF

V: TRBV18
J: TRBJ2-7
CDR3: CASSLGQSYYEQYF

V: TRBV7-9
J: TRBJ1-2
CDR3: CASRYQGGGGYTF

V: TRBV9
J: TRBJ2-5
CDR3: CASSVESSGRKYF

V: TRBV29-1
J: TRBJ1-4
CDR3: CSARIRVPPTNEKLFF

V: TRBV15
J: TRBJ2-5
CDR3: CATSRGVLAGGPEETQYF

V: TRBV6-1
J: TRBJ1-4
CDR3: CASSSPGVGVKLFF

V: TRBV7-8
J: TRBJ1-2
CDR3: CASSHRDRGVGYTF

V: TRBV18
J: TRBJ1-2
CDR3: CASSPPQAGPYGYTF

V: TRBV2
J: TRBJ1-5
CDR3: CASAGTGGQPQHF

V: TRBV15
J: TRBJ1-1
CDR3: CATSRDLLNTEAFF

V: TRBV5-1
J: TRBJ2-5
CDR3: CASSQTSARGETQYF

V: TRBV7-2
J: TRBJ2-3
CDR3: CASSPSSSGAGTDTQYF

V: TRBV7-2
J: TRBJ2-2
CDR3: CASSVRWTGNTGELFF

V: TRBV6-5
J: TRBJ1-1
CDR3: CASSYGRATEAFF

V: TRBV30
J: TRBJ2-6
CDR3: CAWSVASGANVLTF

V: TRBV29-1
J: TRBJ1-1
CDR3: CSVGTGGNTEAFF

V: TRBV7-9
J: TRBJ1-5
CDR3: CASSSASTGVRQPQHF

V: TRBV11-3
J: TRBJ2-5
CDR3: CASGPAGGGQETQYF

V: TRBV5-1
J: TRBJ1-2
CDR3: CASSLGTGRGYTF

V: TRBV5-1
J: TRBJ2-5
CDR3: CASTPSGTGASETQYF

V: TRBV2
J: TRBJ2-7
CDR3: CASRRDRGLEQYF

V: TRBV6-1
J: TRBJ1-1
CDR3: CASSEERHTEAFF

V: TRBV6-6
J: TRBJ2-2
CDR3: CASRVPGTGNTGELFF

V: TRBV9
J: TRBJ2-1
CDR3: CASSVSGGSYNEQFF

V: TRBV27
J: TRBJ1-1
CDR3: CASSFIWTGRNTEAFF

V: TRBV10-1
J: TRBJ1-2
CDR3: CASSRGLDYGYTF

V: TRBV4-1
J: TRBJ2-1
CDR3: CASSHRLAGGKSSNEQFF

V: TRBV27
J: TRBJ2-7
CDR3: CASSSRTGTYEQYF

V: TRBV18
J: TRBJ1-5
CDR3: CASSPGGGNQPQHF

V: TRBV4-2
J: TRBJ2-1
CDR3: CASSQKGLGVNEQFF

V: TRBV7-9
J: TRBJ1-2
CDR3: CASSYLGGDGYTF

V: TRBV6-1
J: TRBJ1-2
CDR3: CASSDQQGANYGYTF

V: TRBV5-4
J: TRBJ2-7
CDR3: CASSPASSYEQYF

V: TRBV11-1
J: TRBJ2-1
CDR3: CASSLAGGNEQFF

V: TRBV30
J: TRBJ1-4
CDR3: CAWSVGTSRGEKLFF

V: TRBV7-6
J: TRBJ2-7
CDR3: CASSLTGGYEQYF